Listed here is a single TCR beta chain. The sample is drawn from a study of blood T cell repertoires in COVID-19. Across the study: Samples representing acute and convalescent COVID-19 were sourced from the United States, Italy and Spain. T cells, B-cell-depleted T cells, or PBMCs supplied cDNA or gDNA.

Per the original methods: How many nucleated cells were present was estimated from reference gene primer amplification. Measured with immunoSEQ multiplex PCR; TCRdb has only the in-frame clones, and not every one. From that table come the V and J calls and clone size; the DNA was used to work out D and trimming. The profile shows around 260,000 clones, roughly nine tenths of them singletons. CDR3 length: 15 residues. Trimming stripped 5 bases from V and 7 bases from J, with 18 bases between. The germline gives CDR1 MNHEY, CDR2 SMNVEV (reference sequence). This receptor was obtained from a woman aged 40 to 49 who had recovered from COVID-19. Sequencing was done on a sample of peripheral blood. V and J are TRBV27 and TRBJ2-1, with TRBD2 as a possible D gene (6 bases). CDR3: CASSRGGDSKNEQFF. DNA for the CDR3: TGTGCCAGCAGTCGGGGTGGGGACTCGAAAAATGAGCAGTTCTTC.